This entry features one T cell receptor (beta chain) sequence. Its matching antigen is unknown. Additional DNA sequences in this sample encode the identical CDR3. Measured with immunoSEQ multiplex PCR; TCRdb has only the in-frame clones, and not every one. The repertoire has 90,000 to 150,000 clones, 93% of them found once; the top ten carry over 0.15%. These data originate in a study of siplizumab effects on memory and regulatory T cells. The study, taken as a whole, reports: Unstimulated subset assignment was obtained for only a minor fraction of alloreactive clones. Whether the proliferating Tregs (from siplizumab cultures) were suppressive was not confirmed.

The germline V gene encodes CDR1 SGHRS and CDR2 YFSETQ. V lost 0 bases and J 2 bases, leaving 5 bases between the germline ends. The CDR3 length is 13 residues. The sample was non-Treg CD4+ T cells sorted from blood. The chain links TRBV5-1 to TRBJ2-5; no clear D. The sequence was obtained from a human donor in good health. The DNA of the CDR3 is TGCGCCAGCAGCTTGGTTGTACAAGAGACCCAGTACTTC. This gives the protein CASSLVVQETQYF.